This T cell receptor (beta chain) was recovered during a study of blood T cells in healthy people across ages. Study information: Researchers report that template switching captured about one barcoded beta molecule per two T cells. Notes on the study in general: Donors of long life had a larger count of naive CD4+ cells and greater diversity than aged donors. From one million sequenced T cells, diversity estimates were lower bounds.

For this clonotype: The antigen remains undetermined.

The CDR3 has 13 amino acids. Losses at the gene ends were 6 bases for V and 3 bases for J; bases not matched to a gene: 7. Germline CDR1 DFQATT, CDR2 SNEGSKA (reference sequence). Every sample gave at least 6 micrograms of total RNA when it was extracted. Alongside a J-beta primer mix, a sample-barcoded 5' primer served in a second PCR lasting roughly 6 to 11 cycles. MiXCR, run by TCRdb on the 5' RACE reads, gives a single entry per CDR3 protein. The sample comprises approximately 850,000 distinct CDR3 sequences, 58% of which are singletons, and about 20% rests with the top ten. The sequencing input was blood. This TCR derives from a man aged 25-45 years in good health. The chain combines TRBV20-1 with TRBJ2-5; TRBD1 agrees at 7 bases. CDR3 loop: CSAAGTEEETQYF. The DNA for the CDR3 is TGCAGTGCGGCCGGGACAGAGGAAGAGACCCAGTACTTC.